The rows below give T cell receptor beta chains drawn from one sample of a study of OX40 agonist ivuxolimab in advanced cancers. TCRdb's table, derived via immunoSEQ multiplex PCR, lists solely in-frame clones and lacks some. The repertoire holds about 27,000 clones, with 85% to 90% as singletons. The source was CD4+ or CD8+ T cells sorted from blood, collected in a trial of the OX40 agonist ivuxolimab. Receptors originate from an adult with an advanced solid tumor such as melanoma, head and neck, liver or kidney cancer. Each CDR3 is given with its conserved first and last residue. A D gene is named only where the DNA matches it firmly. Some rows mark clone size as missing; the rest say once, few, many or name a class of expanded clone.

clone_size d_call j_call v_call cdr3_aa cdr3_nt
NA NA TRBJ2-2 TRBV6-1 CASRVGTGELFF TGTGCCAGCAGGGTCGGCACCGGGGAGCTGTTTTTT
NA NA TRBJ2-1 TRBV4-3 CASSQDSMVGYNEQFF TGCGCCAGCAGCCAAGATAGTATGGTCGGTTACAATGAGCAGTTCTTC
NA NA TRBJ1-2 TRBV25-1 CASSEDGVYTNYGYTF TGTGCCAGCAGTGAAGACGGAGTCTATACTAACTATGGCTACACCTTC
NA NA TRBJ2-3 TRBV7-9 CASSLDQGWASDTQYF TGTGCCAGCAGCTTAGACCAGGGTTGGGCATCGGATACGCAGTATTTT
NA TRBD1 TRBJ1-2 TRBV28 CASIPSDVRDRVNYGYTF TGTGCCAGCATCCCCTCGGACGTCCGGGACAGGGTTAACTATGGCTACACCTTC
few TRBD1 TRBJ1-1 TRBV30 CAWIGQGYLWAFF TGTGCCTGGATAGGACAGGGTTATTTGTGGGCTTTCTTT
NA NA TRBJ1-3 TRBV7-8 CASSQGSSGNTIYF TGTGCCAGCAGTCAAGGTTCGTCTGGAAACACCATATATTTT
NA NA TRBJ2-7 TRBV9 CASSVGATPGSYEQYF TGTGCCAGCAGCGTCGGGGCTACTCCCGGCTCCTACGAGCAGTACTTC
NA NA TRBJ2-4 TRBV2 CASSERGAGNIQYF TGTGCCAGCAGTGAACGGGGGGCTGGGAACATTCAGTACTTC
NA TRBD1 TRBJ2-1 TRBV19 CASSIGGQGAWSEQFF TGTGCCAGTAGTATAGGAGGCCAGGGGGCTTGGAGTGAGCAGTTCTTC
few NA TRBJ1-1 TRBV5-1 CASSLAGGYSEAFF TGCGCCAGCAGCTTGGCGGGGGGCTACTCTGAAGCTTTCTTT
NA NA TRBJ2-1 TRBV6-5 CASSYPLGGEQFF TGTGCCAGCAGTTACCCTCTCGGCGGCGAGCAGTTCTTC
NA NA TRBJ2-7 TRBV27 CASSPPGALYGEQYF TGTGCCAGCAGTCCTCCGGGCGCCCTCTATGGCGAGCAGTACTTC
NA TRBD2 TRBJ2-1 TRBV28 CASRPAGVFWFF TGTGCCAGCAGACCAGCGGGGGTGTTTTGGTTCTTC
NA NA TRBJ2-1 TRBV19 CASAKDSGSYNEQFF TGTGCCAGTGCAAAAGACAGCGGAAGCTACAATGAGCAGTTCTTC
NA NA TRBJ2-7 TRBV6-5 CASSTPRGGQYEQYF TGTGCCAGCAGTACCCCAAGAGGGGGTCAGTACGAGCAGTACTTC
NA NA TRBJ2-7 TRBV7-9 CASSPSDSRTYEQYF TGTGCCAGCAGCCCATCCGACAGCCGAACCTACGAGCAGTACTTC
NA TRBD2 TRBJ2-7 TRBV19 CASSIGEGSYEQYF TGTGCCAGTAGTATAGGGGAGGGCTCCTACGAGCAGTACTTC
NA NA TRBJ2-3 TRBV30 CAWSRDSQADTQYF TGTGCCTGGAGTAGGGACTCTCAGGCAGATACGCAGTATTTT
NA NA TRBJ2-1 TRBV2 CASREDNEQFF TGTGCCAGCAGGGAAGACAATGAGCAGTTCTTC
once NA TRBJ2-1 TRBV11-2 CASSPPGDNYNEQFF TGTGCCAGCAGCCCACCAGGGGACAACTACAATGAGCAGTTCTTC
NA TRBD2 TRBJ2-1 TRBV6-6 CASSYLPSGSYNEQFF TGTGCCAGCAGTTACTTACCTAGCGGGAGCTACAATGAGCAGTTCTTC
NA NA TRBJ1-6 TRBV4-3 CASSLGRNSPLHF TGCGCCAGCAGCCTCGGACGAAATTCACCCCTCCACTTT
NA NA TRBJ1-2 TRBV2 CASSEALHGTGVLGGYTF TGTGCCAGCAGTGAAGCGCTTCACGGTACCGGGGTTTTAGGTGGCTACACCTTC
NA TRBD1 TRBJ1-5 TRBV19 CASSQATGGNQPQHF TGTGCCAGTAGTCAAGCGACAGGGGGCAATCAGCCCCAGCATTTT